This TCR beta chain emerged from a study of shared clonotypes between healthy human individuals. Study-wide results and limits: A handful of donors had around 5.2% of their naive CD4 clonotypes in common.

About this clone: The antigen is undetermined.

With 1 base removed from V and 0 bases from J, the gap between germline ends came to 8 bases. This CDR3 has 15 amino acids. CDR1 is SGHTA, CDR2 FQGNSA, per germline. Positively selected for CCR7, the CD45RO-negative cells used as naive CD8 cells excluded terminally differentiated effector memory CD45RA+ cells. The study drew its donors from healthy HIV-negative adults without recent acute infections or vaccinations. Every one of the donors was a Caucasian adult that lived in Nashville, Tennessee. Genomic DNA per cell subset filled all wells of several immunoSEQ plates. Libraries were prepared by immunoSEQ multiplex PCR; TCRdb keeps only in-frame clonotypes and omits some of them. The data contain nearly 2 million clones, about 95% of them seen just once; the ten biggest clones take up 0.9% to 1.5%.

The sequenced sample consisted of naive CD8+ T cells sorted from blood. The clonotype originates from a man aged 18 to 30 in good health. This rearrangement joins TRBV7-2 to TRBJ2-3, with a possible D match to TRBD1 (5 bases). DNA for the CDR3: TGTGCCAGCAGCTTAGGGACACTCAGCACAGATACGCAGTATTTT. It codes for CASSLGTLSTDTQYF.